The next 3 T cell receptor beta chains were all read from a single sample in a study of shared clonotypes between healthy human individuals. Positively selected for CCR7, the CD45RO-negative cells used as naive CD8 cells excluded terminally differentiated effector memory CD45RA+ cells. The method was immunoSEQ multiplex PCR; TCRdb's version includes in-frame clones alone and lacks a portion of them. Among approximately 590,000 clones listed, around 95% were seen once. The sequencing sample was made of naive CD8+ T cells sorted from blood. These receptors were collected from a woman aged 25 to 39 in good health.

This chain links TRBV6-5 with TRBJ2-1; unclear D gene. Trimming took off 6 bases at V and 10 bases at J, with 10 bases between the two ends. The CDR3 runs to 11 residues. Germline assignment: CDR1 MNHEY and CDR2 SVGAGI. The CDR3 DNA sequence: TGTGCCAGCAGCCTAGGACCGGAGCAGTTCTTC. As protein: CASSLGPEQFF.

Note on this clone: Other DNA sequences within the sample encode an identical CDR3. In nucleotides, the CDR3 is TGCGCCAGCAGCCAAGGGGTTCCCTACGAGCAGTACTTC. Protein sequence: CASSQGVPYEQYF. The chain joins TRBV4-1 to TRBJ2-7; the D is unclear. The germline V gene has CDR1 MGHRA and CDR2 YSYEKL. The CDR3 is made up of 13 amino acids. V lost 1 base and J lost 2, with 6 bases in between.

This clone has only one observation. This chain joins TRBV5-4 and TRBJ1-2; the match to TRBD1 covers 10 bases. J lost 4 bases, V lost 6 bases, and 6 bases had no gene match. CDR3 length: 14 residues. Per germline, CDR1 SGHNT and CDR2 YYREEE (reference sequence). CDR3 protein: CASTLDRGVYGYTF. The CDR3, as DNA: TGTGCCAGCACACTGGACAGGGGGGTCTATGGCTACACCTTC.